The sample holds a few counts of the clone carrying this TCR beta chain. Its antigen is currently unknown. This CDR3 is built from 14 residues. The germline CDR1 and CDR2 sequences are MNHNS and SASEGT. V was clipped by 6 bases and J by 4 bases, with 12 bases between them. The data belong to a study of response to subunit inactivated influenza vaccine. Findings of the study overall: Authors suggested each seasonal influenza vaccination recruits few new T cells.

A single record per CDR3 protein comes from TCRdb applying MiXCR to the RT-PCR reads. The table lists about 800,000 distinct CDR3 sequences, 21% of them singletons, with roughly 10% in the top ten. The chain couples TRBV6-1 to TRBJ1-4; D gene ambiguous. This clonotype originated in a man aged 45-65 years who received an inactivated influenza vaccine. Sequenced here: PBMCs from blood, sampled less than 6 days after vaccination. Here the CDR3 reads CASRGPGSNEKLFF. DNA of the CDR3: TGTGCCAGCAGGGGCCCGGGGAGTAATGAAAAACTGTTTTTT.